Reported below is one T cell receptor (beta chain). The data were obtained in a study of T cells in Graves' hyperthyroidism and ophthalmopathy. TCR beta CDR3 regions were amplified from RNA transcripts. HTBI primers were employed in a first-round RT-PCR of the TCR CDR3. MiXCR was run by TCRdb on the multiplex PCR reads, yielding one entry per CDR3 protein. The sample includes nearly 750,000 distinct CDR3 sequences, over 35% of them seen just once. This CDR3 contains 15 residues. CDR1 MNHEY and CDR2 SVGAGI come from the germline V gene. Trimming took off 8 bases at V and 3 bases at J, with 19 bases between the two ends.

The chain joins TRBV6-5 to TRBJ1-2; no definite D call. Sequenced input: blood. The sequence came from a woman between 40 and 55 years old with Graves' hyperthyroidism. The CDR3: CASGDEGGSDYGYTF. The CDR3 DNA reads TGTGCCAGCGGTGACGAAGGAGGGAGTGACTATGGCTACACCTTC.